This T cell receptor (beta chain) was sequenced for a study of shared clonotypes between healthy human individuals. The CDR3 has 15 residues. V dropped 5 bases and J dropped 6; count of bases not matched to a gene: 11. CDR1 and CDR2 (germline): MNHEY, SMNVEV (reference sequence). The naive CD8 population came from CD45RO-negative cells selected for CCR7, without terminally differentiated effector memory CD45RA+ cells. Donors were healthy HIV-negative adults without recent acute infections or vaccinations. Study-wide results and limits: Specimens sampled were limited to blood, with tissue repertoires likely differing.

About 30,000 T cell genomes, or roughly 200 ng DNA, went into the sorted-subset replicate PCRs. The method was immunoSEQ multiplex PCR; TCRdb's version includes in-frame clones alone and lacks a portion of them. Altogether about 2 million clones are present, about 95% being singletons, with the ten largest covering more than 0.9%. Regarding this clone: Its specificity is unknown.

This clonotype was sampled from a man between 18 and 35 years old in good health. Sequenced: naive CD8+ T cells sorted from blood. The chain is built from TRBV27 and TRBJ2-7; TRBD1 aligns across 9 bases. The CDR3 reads CASSPEGQGIGEQYF. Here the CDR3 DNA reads TGTGCCAGCAGTCCCGAGGGACAGGGCATCGGCGAGCAGTACTTC.